The 13 T cell receptor beta chains presented below share a single source sample, sequenced in a study of T cell repertoires in cytomegalovirus infection. These receptors have no known antigen. TCRdb reanalysed the reads using MiXCR and keeps one entry per CDR3 protein. The repertoire has about a million distinct CDR3 sequences, roughly 31% of them found once; the top ten carry roughly 12%. The specimen comprised cultured CD8+ T cells from PBMCs, sampled from culture after CMV antigen stimulation. The receptors stem from a human donor in good health (CMV status not recorded). Some clones in this sample may be carry-over from other donors' samples.

This clonotype was seen only a few times. V gene TRBV19 combines with J gene TRBJ1-2; 11 bases map to TRBD1. Germline V gives CDR1 LNHDA, CDR2 SQIVND (reference sequence). V lost 5 bases to trimming and J lost 2 bases; unmatched junction nucleotides: 13. CDR3 length: 18 amino acids. CDR3 residues: CASSPGSDRGLPNYGYTF. The CDR3 nucleotides read TGTGCCAGTAGTCCAGGCTCGGACAGGGGGCTCCCAAACTATGGCTACACCTTC.

The chain links TRBV27 to TRBJ2-7, with D hard to call. V was pared by 6 bases and J by 2 bases, with 14 bases between. This CDR3 is built from 14 residues. Germline V lookup: CDR1 MNHEY, CDR2 SMNVEV (reference sequence). DNA of the CDR3: TGTGCCAGCAGATCGACAAGGGCTACCTACGAGCAGTACGTC. Protein product: CASRSTRATYEQYV.

This clonotype was seen only a few times. CDR3 loop: CASSLTGSDGYTF. Here the CDR3 DNA reads TGTGCCAGCAGCTTGACAGGTTCCGATGGCTACACCTTC. J is TRBJ1-2 and V is TRBV12-3 or TRBV12-4, with D perhaps matching TRBD1 (6 bases). Deletions cut 6 bases from V and 6 bases from J, with 14 bases between. This CDR3 has 13 amino acids.

Many counts were recorded for this clonotype. The chain combines TRBV7-9 with TRBJ2-3; unclear D gene. V shed 5 bases and J shed 5 bases, with 11 bases lying between them. Germline V gene sequence: CDR1 SEHNR, CDR2 FQNEAQ (reference sequence). This CDR3 has 13 residues. CDR3 sequence: CASSEPSGDTQYF. CDR3 bases: TGTGCCAGCAGCGAACCCTCCGGAGATACGCAGTATTTT.

This clonotype was recorded a few times. The rearrangement uses TRBV27 and TRBJ2-5; no definite D call. The CDR3 covers 11 residues. From germline, CDR1 is MNHEY and CDR2 SMNVEV (reference sequence). With 3 bases removed from V and 10 bases from J, the gap between germline ends came to 9 bases. For the CDR3, the DNA is TGTGCCAGCAGTTTTTATCCCCGCCAGTACTTC. Its translation: CASSFYPRQYF.

This clonotype was observed at least ten times. This chain links TRBV6-5 with TRBJ1-5; D unclear. Trimming pared 0 bases from V and 6 bases from J, leaving 9 bases between. Per the germline V gene, CDR1 is MNHEY and CDR2 is SVGAGI. The CDR3 totals 14 residues. The CDR3 is CASSYSGSGQPQHF. As DNA, the CDR3 is TGTGCCAGCAGTTACTCGGGGTCGGGTCAGCCCCAGCATTTT.

This clonotype was counted between two and nine times. The gene calls are TRBV6-5 and TRBJ2-5, with a weak D call TRBD1 (5 bases). With 8 bases removed from V and 5 bases from J, the gap between germline ends came to 21 bases. Per germline, CDR1 MNHEY and CDR2 SVGAGI. The CDR3 has 15 residues. The CDR3 protein is CASASTPGKLETQYF. The CDR3 nucleotides are TGTGCCAGCGCTTCAACTCCAGGGAAATTGGAGACCCAGTACTTC.

The V and J genes are TRBV28 and TRBJ2-3; D perhaps matches TRBD2 (6 bases). There are 19 residues in the CDR3. Deletions cut 3 bases from V and 0 bases from J, with 22 bases between. CDR1 and CDR2 (germline): MDHEN, SYDVKM. CDR3 sequence reads: CASSFPRQGGLTSTDTQYF. CDR3 nucleotide sequence: TGTGCCAGCAGTTTTCCTCGACAAGGAGGGCTGACTAGCACAGATACGCAGTATTTT.

The gene calls are TRBV4-1 and TRBJ2-5; D could derive from TRBD1 or TRBD2 (5 bases each). Germline V CDR1 and CDR2: MGHRA, YSYEKL. The CDR3 runs 12 residues. Trimming took off 4 bases at V and 6 bases at J, with 9 bases between the two ends. CDR3 sequence: CASSPEGKTQYF. CDR3 DNA: TGCGCCAGCAGCCCTGAGGGGAAGACCCAGTACTTC.

The chain joins TRBV20-1 to TRBJ1-2; D is perhaps TRBD1 (5 bases). The V and J ends lost 5 bases and 3 bases respectively, with 13 bases between them. There are 13 residues in the CDR3. From germline, CDR1 is DFQATT and CDR2 SNEGSKA (reference sequence). The CDR3 spells CSALDRYDYGYTF. The CDR3 DNA is TGCAGTGCTTTAGACAGATACGACTATGGCTACACCTTC.

A remark on this clonotype: This may be a read error: a much more frequent sequence differs by one nucleotide. The CDR3 bases are TGTGCCAGCAGATTCCGGGGCACAGATATGCAGTATTTT. Protein sequence: CASRFRGTDMQYF. The chain combines TRBV7-9 with TRBJ2-3; possibly TRBD1 or TRBD2 for D (5 bases each). The CDR3 is made up of 13 amino acids. CDR1 and CDR2 (germline): SEHNR, FQNEAQ (reference sequence). Using reference TRBV7-9 and TRBJ2-3 for the parts outside the CDR3, the full variable domain is DTGVSQNPRHKITKRGQNVTFRCDPISEHNRLYWYRQTLGQGPEFLTYFQNEAQLEKSRLLSDRFSAERPKGSFSTLEIQRTEQGDSAMYLCASRFRGTDMQYFGPGTRLTVL.

The chain combines TRBV6-5 with TRBJ2-1, with 9 bases aligning to TRBD2. The CDR3 is made up of 15 amino acids. In germline, CDR1 is MNHEY, CDR2 SVGAGI. Trimming at V came to 5 bases and at J to 6 bases, leaving 8 bases not matched to a gene. CDR3 protein: CASSGGLALPNEQFF. CDR3 nucleotides: TGTGCCAGCAGTGGCGGACTAGCGCTACCCAATGAGCAGTTCTTC.

This clonotype has more than one count but fewer than ten. The V call is TRBV11-1, the J call TRBJ2-2, with 10 bases matching TRBD2. V gave up 1 base and J gave up 3 bases; unmatched junction bases: 8. CDR1 is SGHAT, CDR2 FQDESV, per germline (reference sequence). This CDR3 has 18 amino acids. As DNA, the CDR3 is TGTGCCAGCAGCTTAGTTCCCGGACTAGCGGACGACACCGGGGAGCTGTTTTTT. Protein: CASSLVPGLADDTGELFF.